This T cell receptor beta chain was captured in a study of cytomegalovirus exposure and HLA in healthy donors. Sequencing was performed with immunoSEQ multiplex PCR; in TCRdb, only in-frame clones are kept and a portion is missing. The table shows approximately 150,000 clones, with around nine tenths occurring only once. The germline gives CDR1 SGHRS, CDR2 YFSETQ. V gave up 5 bases and J gave up 2 bases; unmatched junction bases: 7. CDR3 size: 16 residues. This chain connects TRBV5-1 to TRBJ2-5; TRBD2 agrees at 12 bases. Sample: PBMCs. This TCR was recovered from a man younger than 35 in good health and CMV-seropositive. CDR3 in DNA: TGCGCCAGCAGGTTACTAGCGGGGGGTCAACAAGAGACCCAGTACTTC. It encodes CASRLLAGGQQETQYF.